This T cell receptor (beta chain) was observed in a study of T cell repertoires in cytomegalovirus infection. Across the whole study: Well-studied HLA-B-restricted CMV epitopes were used in the study alongside recently identified HLA-C-restricted ones.

Germline trimming cut 3 bases from V and 4 bases from J; bases unmatched to any gene: 3. The CDR3 sequence is 15 residues long. The germline CDR1 and CDR2 sequences are SGHVS and FNYEAQ. A single record per CDR3 protein comes from TCRdb applying MiXCR to the reads. The data show 700,000 to 950,000 distinct CDR3 sequences, roughly 33% seen once. General study points: HLA-C-restricted TCR beta clonotypes specific for CMV led the ex vivo response.

A word on this clonotype: What it recognizes is unknown.

This specimen consisted of cultured CD8+ T cells from PBMCs, obtained from culture after CMV antigen stimulation. This chain uses TRBV7-6 with TRBJ1-3; 10 nucleotides agree with TRBD1. The clonotype comes from a human donor in good health (CMV status not recorded). Some clones in this sample may be carry-over from other donors' samples. The CDR3 DNA reads TGTGCCAGCAGCTTCCCGGGACAGGGGGGAAACACCATATATTTT. Protein sequence: CASSFPGQGGNTIYF.